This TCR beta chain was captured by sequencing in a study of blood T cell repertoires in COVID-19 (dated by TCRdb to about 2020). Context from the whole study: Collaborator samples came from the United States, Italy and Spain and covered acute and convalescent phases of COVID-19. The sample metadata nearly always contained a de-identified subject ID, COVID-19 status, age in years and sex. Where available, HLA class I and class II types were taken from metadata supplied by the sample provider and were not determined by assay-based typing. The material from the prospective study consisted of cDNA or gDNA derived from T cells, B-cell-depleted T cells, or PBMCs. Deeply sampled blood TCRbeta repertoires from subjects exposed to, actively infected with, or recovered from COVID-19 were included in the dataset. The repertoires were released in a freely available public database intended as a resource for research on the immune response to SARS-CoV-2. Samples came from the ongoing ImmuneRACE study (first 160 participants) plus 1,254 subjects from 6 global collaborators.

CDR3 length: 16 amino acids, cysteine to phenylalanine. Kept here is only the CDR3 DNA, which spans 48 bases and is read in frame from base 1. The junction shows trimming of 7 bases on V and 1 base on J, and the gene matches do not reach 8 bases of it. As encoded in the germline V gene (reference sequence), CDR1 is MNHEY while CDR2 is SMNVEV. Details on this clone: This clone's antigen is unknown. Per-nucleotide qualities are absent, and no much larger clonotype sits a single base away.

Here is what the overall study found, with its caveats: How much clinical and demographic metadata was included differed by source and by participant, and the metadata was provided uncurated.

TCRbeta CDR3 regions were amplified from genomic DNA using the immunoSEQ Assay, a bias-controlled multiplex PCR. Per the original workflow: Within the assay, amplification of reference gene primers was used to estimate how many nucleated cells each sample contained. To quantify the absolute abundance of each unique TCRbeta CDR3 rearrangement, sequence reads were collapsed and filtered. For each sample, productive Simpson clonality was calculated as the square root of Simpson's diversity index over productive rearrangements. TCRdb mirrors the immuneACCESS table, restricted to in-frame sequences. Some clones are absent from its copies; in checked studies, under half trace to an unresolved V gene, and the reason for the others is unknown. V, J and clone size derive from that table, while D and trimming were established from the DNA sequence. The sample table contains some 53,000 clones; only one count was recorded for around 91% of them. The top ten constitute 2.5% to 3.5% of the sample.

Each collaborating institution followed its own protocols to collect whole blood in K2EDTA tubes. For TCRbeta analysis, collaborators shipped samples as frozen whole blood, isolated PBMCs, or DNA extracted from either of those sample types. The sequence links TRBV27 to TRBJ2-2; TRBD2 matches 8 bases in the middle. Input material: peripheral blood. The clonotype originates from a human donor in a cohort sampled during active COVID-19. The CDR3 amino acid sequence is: CASTPLTSVNTGELFF. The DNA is TGTGCCAGCACCCCGCTGACTAGCGTGAACACCGGGGAGCTGTTTTTT.